Listed below are T cell receptor beta chains from one sample, sequenced in a study of T cells in Graves' hyperthyroidism and ophthalmopathy. TCRdb re-called the multiplex PCR reads through MiXCR, storing one row per CDR3 protein. The table lists 500,000 to 800,000 distinct CDR3 sequences, approximately 15% of them singletons. The sample comprised blood. The origin of the receptors is a woman aged 45 to 65 with Graves' ophthalmopathy. The conserved cysteine and the conserved F or W are not part of the CDR3 here. The order of the fields is J gene, clone size, V gene, CDR3 protein. Rows give clone size only sometimes, using once, few, many, or a class for an expanded clone.

TRBJ1-1 many TRBV27 ASSFSDVHTEAF
TRBJ1-4 few TRBV5-1 ASSYRVGEKLF
TRBJ2-7 few TRBV6-1 ASREGTARPYEQY
TRBJ2-5 . TRBV5-1 ASSFGTSGRAGETQY
TRBJ2-7 many TRBV19 ASSVTGTASEQY
TRBJ1-1 few TRBV27 ASSRLGMGGGRGTEAF
TRBJ2-1 many TRBV5-1 ASRVRTGGAMGFDEQF
TRBJ2-1 many TRBV5-1 ATQRTSGYNEQF
TRBJ2-2 . TRBV7-2 ASSLVGVAGGLNTGELF
TRBJ2-6 . TRBV30 AWRGATVTGANVLT
TRBJ2-2 . TRBV6-9 ASSLIGHPADTGELF
TRBJ2-3 many TRBV6-6 ASSYSGLAGGPDTQY
TRBJ2-2 few TRBV19 ASSPRLAGEGELF
TRBJ2-1 many TRBV7-9 ASSSRGLAGLYNEQF
TRBJ1-3 many TRBV18 ASSETGSGNTIY
TRBJ1-5 . TRBV15 ATSRGSRYSNQPQH
TRBJ2-1 . TRBV7-9 ASSLGGGTEQF
TRBJ2-6 many TRBV27 ASRPRGFGANVLT
TRBJ2-7 . TRBV7-9 ASSLIPPAYEQY
TRBJ2-2 . TRBV20-1 SASALVPGQTPNTGELF